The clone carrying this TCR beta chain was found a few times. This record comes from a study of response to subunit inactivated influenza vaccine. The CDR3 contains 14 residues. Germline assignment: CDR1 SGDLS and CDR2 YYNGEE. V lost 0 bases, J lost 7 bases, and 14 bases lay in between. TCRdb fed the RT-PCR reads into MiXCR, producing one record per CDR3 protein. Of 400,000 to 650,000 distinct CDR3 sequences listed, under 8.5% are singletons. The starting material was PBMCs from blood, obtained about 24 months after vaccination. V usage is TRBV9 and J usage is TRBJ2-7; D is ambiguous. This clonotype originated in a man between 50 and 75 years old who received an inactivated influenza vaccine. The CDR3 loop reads CASSVEDLSREQYF. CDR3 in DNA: TGTGCCAGCAGCGTAGAGGACCTAAGTAGGGAGCAGTACTTC.